This T cell receptor (beta chain) stems from a study of CD8 T cells in Susac syndrome. This CDR3 contains 14 residues. Trimming at V came to 3 bases and at J to 3 bases, leaving 4 bases not matched to a gene. RNA was extracted with the RNeasy kit, and a quantity of about 0.45 to 1 ug was reverse transcribed using random hexamers. TCRdb ran MiXCR on the immunoSEQ multiplex PCR reads and lists one entry per CDR3 protein. The table records approximately 120,000 distinct CDR3 sequences, 85% to 95% of them present only once. From blood CD8+ and CD4+ T cells, the TCR beta chain was sequenced. The healthy controls were matched to patients by age and sex.

Source material: CD4+ T cells from PBMCs. The TCR comes from a human donor in good health. The gene calls are TRBV12-3 or TRBV12-4 and TRBJ2-7, with TRBD2 identical over 8 bases. The DNA for the CDR3 is TGTGCCAGCAGTTTCACGGGGACTAGCTACGAGCAGTACTTC. Translated: CASSFTGTSYEQYF.